The T cell receptor beta chain described here comes from a study of shared clonotypes between healthy human individuals. The germline CDR1 and CDR2 sequences are SGHDN and FVKESK. Deletions cut 1 base from V and 15 bases from J, with 22 bases between. The CDR3 extends over 15 amino acids. Using immunoSEQ multiplex PCR, the repertoire was profiled, and TCRdb retains in-frame clones only, with some absent. Among some 690,000 clones listed, 90% were seen once. With CCR7-negative CD45RA+ TemRA cells, CD45RO+ cells were combined in CD8 memory. Sample: memory CD8+ T cells from PBMCs. Stated subset: CD45RO+ cells pooled with CCR7-negative TemRA cells. V is TRBV14 and J is TRBJ2-1; perhaps TRBD2 as D (5 bases). This TCR came from a man younger than 30 in good health. Some clones in this sample may be carry-over from other donors' samples. The CDR3 nucleotides are TGTGCCAGCAGCCAAGGGGGAGTTTCGACCCCAGCGGTGTTCTTC. Its protein product is CASSQGGVSTPAVFF.